The T cell receptor beta chain under discussion was sequenced for a study of tissue T cells after allogeneic stem cell transplantation. Whole-study context: Tissue samples with histologically apparent lymphocytes on H&E review were prioritized for sequencing.

Comparators were a few non-transplant cancer patients without known GI disease. Autopsy tissues included GI tract, liver, skin and lymphoid organs. CDR3 sequences, V/J genes, frequencies and template counts came from survey-depth TCRbeta sequencing. Profiled with immunoSEQ multiplex PCR; TCRdb holds only in-frame clones, not every one. In the table there are 20,000 to 30,000 clones, less than 75% of which are singletons. Trimming cost V 7 bases and J 5 bases; bases outside gene matches: 10. The CDR3 has 14 residues. From germline, CDR1 is SQVTM and CDR2 ANQGSEA. The chain has TRBV29-1 and TRBJ2-5, with TRBD1 matching 10 bases. The sample was tissue from the ileum, taken at autopsy. The receptor comes from a female donor aged 60 or older with lung cancer. CDR3 in amino acids: CSGARQGATETQYF. The DNA for the CDR3 is TGCAGCGGCGCCCGACAGGGGGCGACGGAGACCCAGTACTTC.